The 9 T cell receptor beta chains listed next were all sequenced from one sample in a study of blood T cell repertoires in COVID-19. Using immunoSEQ multiplex PCR, the repertoire was profiled, and TCRdb retains in-frame clones only, with some absent. The table has about 87,000 clones, about 79% seen once; the top ten hold around 4.5%. Sequenced material: peripheral blood. The origin of the receptors is a woman between 50 and 59 years old with acute or convalescent COVID-19.

The gene calls are TRBV2 and TRBJ1-1, with 10 bases aligning to TRBD1. J was trimmed by 6 bases and V by 4 bases; bases with no gene match: 5. The CDR3 is 14 residues long. The germline V gene encodes CDR1 SNHLY and CDR2 FYNNEI. The CDR3 reads CASSAEGQGSEAFF. DNA for the CDR3: TGTGCCAGCAGTGCCGAGGGACAGGGGTCTGAAGCTTTCTTT.

The chain employs TRBV7-9 and TRBJ2-6; perhaps TRBD1 as D (6 bases). V dropped 4 bases and J dropped 1 base, with 11 bases sitting between them. The CDR3 covers 16 residues. Germline CDR1 and CDR2: SEHNR and FQNEAQ (reference sequence). Here the CDR3 DNA reads TGTGCCAGCAGCTCTATAGGGGGTTCTGGGGCCAACGTCCTGACTTTC. As protein: CASSSIGGSGANVLTF.

The CDR3 loop reads CASSQADEKLFF. Here the CDR3 DNA reads TGCGCCAGCAGCCAAGCTGATGAAAAACTGTTTTTT. V usage is TRBV4-1 and J usage is TRBJ1-4; D uncertain. The CDR3 spans 12 residues. Trimming took 1 base from V and 6 from J, leaving 3 bases between them. Germline CDR1 and CDR2: MGHRA and YSYEKL.

The chain recombines TRBV6-1 with TRBJ2-7; 8 bases line up with TRBD2. Trimming cost V 3 bases and J 2 bases; bases outside gene matches: 3. Germline V gene lookup returns CDR1 MNHNS and CDR2 SASEGT. This CDR3 region has 14 residues. The CDR3 coding sequence is TGTGCCAGCAGTGATTTAGCGGGGACCTACGAGCAGTACTTC. This sequence encodes CASSDLAGTYEQYF.

The rearrangement links TRBV7-2 to TRBJ2-3; tentatively, D is TRBD1 (8 bases). There are 16 residues in the CDR3. Germline V gene data show CDR1 as SGHTA and CDR2 as FQGNSA. Trimming shortened V by 8 bases and J by 1 base, and 19 bases separated the two germline ends. DNA for the CDR3: TGTGCCAGCGCCGAAACAGGGGGGGTGGGCACAGATACGCAGTATTTT. Translated, it gives CASAETGGVGTDTQYF. The full variable domain, completed using reference TRBV7-2 and TRBJ2-3, is GAGVSQSPSNKVTEKGKDVELRCDPISGHTALYWYRQSLGQGLEFLIYFQGNSAPDKSGLPSDRFSAERTGGSVSTLTIQRTQQEDSAVYLCASAETGGVGTDTQYFGPGTRLTVL.

This chain joins TRBV5-1 and TRBJ1-1; D is perhaps TRBD1 (6 bases). Trimming stripped 4 bases from V and 5 bases from J, with 15 bases between. In germline, CDR1 is SGHRS, CDR2 YFSETQ. The CDR3 is 14 amino acids. The DNA of the CDR3 is TGCGCCAGCAGCAACCCAGGGGCCCTAACTGAAGCTTTCTTT. This codes for CASSNPGALTEAFF.

This clone was recorded once. The V call is TRBV13, the J call TRBJ2-7; no clear D. Trimming left V 2 bases short and J 7 bases short, with 9 bases between. The CDR3 runs to 12 residues. In germline, CDR1 is PRHDT, CDR2 FYEKMQ (reference sequence). DNA of the CDR3: TGTGCCAGCAGCTTACCCCTCCGGGAGCAGTACTTC. Amino acids: CASSLPLREQYF.

The V call is TRBV7-9, the J call TRBJ1-2, with a possible D match to TRBD1 (6 bases). V was shortened by 1 base and J by 8 bases, with 11 bases between the two germline ends. This CDR3 is 13 amino acids long. CDR1 is SEHNR, CDR2 FQNEAQ, per germline (reference sequence). CDR3: CASSLEVGGGYTF. CDR3 DNA sequence: TGTGCCAGCAGCTTAGAGGTTGGGGGCGGCTACACCTTC.

The V call is TRBV7-6, the J call TRBJ1-1; D gene uncertain. CDR1 is SGHVS and CDR2 is FNYEAQ in the germline V gene. V dropped 1 base and J dropped 0 bases, with 6 bases sitting between them. The CDR3 sequence is 14 residues long. The CDR3 loop reads CASSLDEVNTEAFF. CDR3 nucleotide sequence: TGTGCCAGCAGCTTAGATGAGGTGAACACTGAAGCTTTCTTT. Full variable domain (outside the CDR3, taken from reference TRBV7-6 and TRBJ1-1): GAGVSQSPRYKVTKRGQDVALRCDPISGHVSLYWYRQALGQGPEFLTYFNYEAQQDKSGLPNDRFSAERPEGSISTLTIQRTEQRDSAMYRCASSLDEVNTEAFFGQGTRLTVV.